The subject of this entry is one T cell receptor beta chain. Its matching antigen is unknown. This record belongs to a study of brain metastases from non-small cell lung cancer. Profiled with immunoSEQ multiplex PCR; TCRdb holds only in-frame clones, not every one. The sample has a few thousand clones; over 85% are singletons. CDR1 is SQVTM, CDR2 ANQGSEA, per germline. This CDR3 has 14 residues. V shed 4 bases and J shed 8 bases, with 17 bases lying between them. Study-wide points: Expanded T-cell clones appeared in 50% to 80% of brain metastases over primaries. Brain metastases had lower T-cell infiltration than primary tumors. TCR repertoires overlapped largely between brain metastases and matched primaries.

Sequencing was done on a sample of primary lung tumor tissue. The V and J genes are TRBV29-1 and TRBJ1-4; TRBD1 is a possible D gene (5 bases). The sequence was collected from a donor aged 40 or older with non-small cell lung cancer. CDR3 residues: CSVGQPDKGEKLFF. The DNA of the CDR3 is TGCAGCGTTGGGCAGCCCGACAAGGGGGAAAAACTGTTTTTT.